The 11 T cell receptor beta chains below come from one sample, sequenced in a study of shared clonotypes between healthy human individuals. The table came from immunoSEQ multiplex PCR; TCRdb's copy has only in-frame clones and leaves some out. Among over a million clones listed, around 97% were seen once. Sequences were obtained from naive CD4+ T cells sorted from blood. As to subset: CD45RA+ positively selected. The receptors stem from a man aged 25-45 years in good health.

The CDR3 bases are TGTGCCAGCAGCCCATTAGGAGGGACCACAGATACGCAGTATTTT. This translates into CASSPLGGTTDTQYF. The chain combines TRBV5-5 with TRBJ2-3; the D gene is possibly TRBD2 (6 bases). The V end was cut by 4 bases, the J end by 2 bases, with 14 bases between. The germline gives CDR1 SGHKS, CDR2 YYEKEE (reference sequence). The CDR3 runs 15 residues.

V and J are TRBV15 and TRBJ2-5; D is unresolved. V was cut by 0 bases and J by 0 bases, with 11 bases left in between. CDR3 length: 16 residues. Germline V gene sequence: CDR1 LNHNV, CDR2 YYDKDF (reference sequence). CDR3 DNA: TGTGCCACCAGCAGAGATTTGGACCAGTACCAAGAGACCCAGTACTTC. Its protein is CATSRDLDQYQETQYF. Full variable domain (outside the CDR3, taken from reference TRBV15 and TRBJ2-5): DAMVIQNPRYQVTQFGKPVTLSCSQTLNHNVMYWYQQKSSQAPKLLFHYYDKDFNNEADTPDNFQSRRPNTSFCFLDIRSPGLGDTAMYLCATSRDLDQYQETQYFGPGTRLLVL.

The chain links TRBV6-5 to TRBJ2-7, with D hard to call. This CDR3 is 11 amino acids long. Trimming took 2 bases from V and 6 from J, leaving 5 bases between them. Per germline, CDR1 MNHEY and CDR2 SVGAGI. The DNA of the CDR3 is TGTGCCAGCAGTTACGACACCGAGCAGTACTTC. Translated: CASSYDTEQYF.

The chain is built from TRBV5-1 and TRBJ2-7, with D uncertain. Germline CDR1 reads SGHRS; CDR2 reads YFSETQ. The CDR3 runs 13 residues. V shed 4 bases and J shed 6 bases, with 14 bases lying between them. CDR3: CASSPNVESEQYF. The CDR3 DNA reads TGCGCCAGCAGCCCGAATGTTGAGTCCGAGCAGTACTTC.

V is TRBV9 and J is TRBJ1-2; 7 bases line up with TRBD1. V lost 2 bases to trimming and J lost 6 bases; unmatched junction nucleotides: 4. Germline values: CDR1 SGDLS, CDR2 YYNGEE. The CDR3 runs to 13 residues. The CDR3 DNA reads as TGTGCCAGCAGCGTCGGGACAGAACATGGCTACACCTTC. Translating it yields CASSVGTEHGYTF.

The chain employs TRBV11-2 and TRBJ2-2; D tentatively reads TRBD1 or TRBD2 (5 bases each). Per the germline V gene, CDR1 is SGHAT and CDR2 is FQNNGV. The CDR3 covers 16 residues. V gave up 5 bases and J gave up 1 base, with 14 bases separating them. Here the CDR3 DNA reads TGTGCCAGCAGCCCGTCGGGACGTATGAACACCGGGGAGCTGTTTTTT. Its protein is CASSPSGRMNTGELFF.

This clone was picked up one time. The chain uses TRBV19 and TRBJ2-3, with TRBD1 matching 7 bases. Germline values: CDR1 LNHDA, CDR2 SQIVND (reference sequence). The CDR3 sequence is 15 residues long. The J segment lost 0 bases and the V segment lost 3 bases, leaving 3 bases of the junction unmatched. The CDR3 spells CASSIRTGSTDTQYF. The CDR3 DNA follows: TGTGCCAGTAGTATTCGGACAGGTAGCACAGATACGCAGTATTTT.

This CDR3 reads CASSQGGLNQPQHF. The CDR3, as DNA: TGTGCCAGCTCACAGGGAGGGCTCAATCAGCCCCAGCATTTT. The chain uses TRBV18 and TRBJ1-5, with D hard to call. The germline V and J ends were trimmed by 4 bases and 3 bases, with 10 bases remaining between them. The CDR3 spans 14 residues. Germline V gene lookup returns CDR1 KGHSH and CDR2 LQKENI.

V and J are TRBV7-8 and TRBJ2-5; maybe TRBD1 (6 bases). The CDR3 consists of 13 residues. CDR1 and CDR2 (germline): SGHVS, FQNEAQ. Trimming pared 5 bases from V and 5 bases from J, leaving 12 bases between. In DNA form, the CDR3 reads TGTGCCAGCAGCCCGAGCGGACAGGAGACCCAGTACTTC. Translation: CASSPSGQETQYF.

This chain connects TRBV28 to TRBJ2-5; D gene uncertain. V lost 6 bases and J lost 4, with 12 bases in between. This CDR3 has 13 residues. The germline V gene encodes CDR1 MDHEN and CDR2 SYDVKM. CDR3 nucleotides: TGTGCCAGCAGATCCACATTCCCAGAGACCCAGTACTTC. Its protein product is CASRSTFPETQYF. The whole variable domain, filled in from reference TRBV28 and TRBJ2-5, reads DVKVTQSSRYLVKRTGEKVFLECVQDMDHENMFWYRQDPGLGLRLIYFSYDVKMKEKGDIPEGYSVSREKKERFSLILESASTNQTSMYLCASRSTFPETQYFGPGTRLLVL.

The V gene is TRBV9, the J gene TRBJ1-1; 8 bases map to TRBD1. V was pared by 6 bases and J by 1 base, with 5 bases of the junction left unmatched. Germline V gene lookup returns CDR1 SGDLS and CDR2 YYNGEE. The CDR3 is 14 amino acids. The DNA for the CDR3 is TGTGCCAGCACCAAGACAGGGGCGAACACTGAAGCTTTCTTT. Its protein product is CASTKTGANTEAFF.